This T cell receptor beta chain was captured in a study of T cell responses to AZD1222 COVID-19 vaccine. TCRdb's copy holds only in-frame clones and misses some; the assay was immunoSEQ multiplex PCR. The table has about 170,000 clones, approximately 95% seen once. Germline V gives CDR1 SGHDT, CDR2 YYEEEE. CDR3 size: 14 residues. Trimming took 0 bases from V and 1 from J, leaving 7 bases between them. The sample here was peripheral blood, taken on day 0 of AZD1222 vaccination. The clonotype was recovered from an adult in good health. V usage is TRBV5-6 and J usage is TRBJ2-5; no clear D. The CDR3 bases are TGTGCCAGCAGCTTGGTGTCAGCCCAAGAGACCCAGTACTTC. Translated: CASSLVSAQETQYF.